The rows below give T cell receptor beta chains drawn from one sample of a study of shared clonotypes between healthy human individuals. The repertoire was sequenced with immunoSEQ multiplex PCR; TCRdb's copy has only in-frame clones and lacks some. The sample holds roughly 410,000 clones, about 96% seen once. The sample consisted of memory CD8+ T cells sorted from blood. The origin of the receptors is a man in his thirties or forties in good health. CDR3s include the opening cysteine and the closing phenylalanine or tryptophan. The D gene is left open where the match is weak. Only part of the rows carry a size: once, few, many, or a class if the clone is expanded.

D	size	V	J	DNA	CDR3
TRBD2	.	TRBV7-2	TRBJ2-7	TGTGCCAGCAGCTATAGCGGGCAGAGCTCCTACGAGCAGTACTTC	CASSYSGQSSYEQYF
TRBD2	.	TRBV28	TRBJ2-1	TGTGCCAGCAGTCCTAGCGGGAGAGGCGCCAATGAGCAGTTCTTC	CASSPSGRGANEQFF
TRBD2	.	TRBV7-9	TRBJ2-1	TGTGCCAGCAGCTTCCTAGCGGGAGCGGCCCATGAGCAGTTCTTC	CASSFLAGAAHEQFF
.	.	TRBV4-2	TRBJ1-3	TGTGCCAGCAGCCAAAATTCAGGGGCTGGAAACACCATATATTTT	CASSQNSGAGNTIYF
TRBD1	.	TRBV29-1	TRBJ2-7	TGCAGCGCCGGACAGGGGGTAAACGAGCAGTACTTC	CSAGQGVNEQYF
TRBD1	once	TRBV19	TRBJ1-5	TGTGCCAGTAGTATCCGAGACAGGGCAAATCAGCCCCAGCATTTT	CASSIRDRANQPQHF
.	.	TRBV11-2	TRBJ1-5	TGTGCCAGCAGCTTAGAAGCGGCGCAGCCCCAGCATTTT	CASSLEAAQPQHF
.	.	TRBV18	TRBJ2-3	TGTGCCAGCTCATCCTTAACTGGTCGGATACTCACAGATACGCAGTATTTT	CASSSLTGRILTDTQYF
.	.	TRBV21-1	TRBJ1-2	TGTGCCAGCAGCAAACGGCTTGGGACAGGGGCCGACGGCTACACCTTC	CASSKRLGTGADGYTF
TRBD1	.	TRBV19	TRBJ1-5	TGTGCCAGTAGTATAGGGGACAGGGCGTATAGCAATCAGCCCCAGCATTTT	CASSIGDRAYSNQPQHF
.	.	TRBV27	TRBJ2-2	TGTGCCAGCTGGCCCTCGAACACCGGGGAGCTGTTTTTT	CASWPSNTGELFF
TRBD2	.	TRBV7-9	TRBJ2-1	TGTGCCAGCAGCTTAGGCGGGGGGTCCTACAATGAGCAGTTCTTC	CASSLGGGSYNEQFF
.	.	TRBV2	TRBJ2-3	TGTGCCATCCTCTTCGAACACACAGATACGCAGTATTTT	CAILFEHTDTQYF
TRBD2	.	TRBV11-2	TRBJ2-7	TGTGCCAGCAGCTTCGTACTAGCGGGCACCTACGAGCAGTACTTC	CASSFVLAGTYEQYF
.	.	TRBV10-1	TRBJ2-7	TGCGCCAGCAGTGAGGGAGGTGAGCAGTACTTC	CASSEGGEQYF
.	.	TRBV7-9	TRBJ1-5	TGTGCCAGCAGCTTAGGCGGACGAGACAATCAGCCCCAGCATTTT	CASSLGGRDNQPQHF
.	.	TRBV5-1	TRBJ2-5	TGCGCCAGCAGCAGGGGGTTCCAAGAGACCCAGTACTTC	CASSRGFQETQYF
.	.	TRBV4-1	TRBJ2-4	TGCGCCAGCAGCCAACGGGACATGGGTTTGGTCATTCAGTACTTC	CASSQRDMGLVIQYF